The 30 T cell receptor beta chains presented below share a single source sample, sequenced in a study of shared clonotypes between healthy human individuals. Assay: immunoSEQ multiplex PCR; the TCRdb copy retains only in-frame clones and omits some. This sample has about 750,000 clones, with about 92% found just once. Only CD45RO-negative cells positively selected for CCR7 counted as naive CD8 cells, so terminally differentiated effector memory CD45RA+ cells were excluded. Sequencing used naive CD8+ T cells sorted from blood. The receptors derive from a man aged 30 to 39 in good health.

This clone was counted only a few times. This CDR3 is also generated by other DNA sequences in the sample. The chain joins TRBV9 to TRBJ2-2; D is undetermined. The CDR3 runs 13 residues. CDR1 SGDLS and CDR2 YYNGEE come from the germline V gene. The ends were cut back, 0 bases at V and 5 bases at J, with 5 bases in the middle. CDR3 bases: TGTGCCAGCAGCGTAGTGGGAACCGGGGAGCTGTTTTTT. Amino acid sequence: CASSVVGTGELFF.

V is TRBV28 and J is TRBJ1-1; D remains unclear. Germline CDR1 reads MDHEN; CDR2 reads SYDVKM. V was clipped by 2 bases and J by 5 bases, with 12 bases between them. The CDR3 covers 14 residues. CDR3 DNA: TGTGCCAGCAGTTTAAGGTGGATGAGGACTGAAGCTTTCTTT. Protein: CASSLRWMRTEAFF. The full variable domain, in which reference TRBV28 and TRBJ1-1 provide the parts outside the CDR3, is DVKVTQSSRYLVKRTGEKVFLECVQDMDHENMFWYRQDPGLGLRLIYFSYDVKMKEKGDIPEGYSVSREKKERFSLILESASTNQTSMYLCASSLRWMRTEAFFGQGTRLTVV.

Comment on this clone: This sample also contains other DNA sequences that code for the same CDR3. The rearrangement joins TRBV6-5 to TRBJ2-7; D ambiguous. Germline V CDR1 and CDR2: MNHEY, SVGAGI. Trimming took 6 bases from V and 1 from J, leaving 10 bases between them. The CDR3 has 13 amino acids. CDR3: CASSPPASYEQYF. The CDR3 region has the DNA TGTGCCAGCAGCCCCCCGGCGTCCTACGAGCAGTACTTC.

The chain recombines TRBV11-2 with TRBJ2-7, with D unclear. The V end lost 3 bases, the J end lost 3 bases, and 12 bases lay between the germline ends. The CDR3 contains 14 residues. The germline gives CDR1 SGHAT, CDR2 FQNNGV. The chain's CDR3 is CASSLSGVNYEQYF. The CDR3 DNA reads TGTGCCAGCAGCTTGAGTGGGGTGAACTACGAGCAGTACTTC.

The chain is built from TRBV2 and TRBJ2-7; possibly TRBD1 for D (5 bases). The CDR3 has 14 amino acids. CDR1 and CDR2 (germline): SNHLY, FYNNEI. Trimming took 9 bases from V and 6 from J, leaving 21 bases between them. The CDR3 spells CASLEIQGSGEQYF. DNA of the CDR3: TGTGCCAGTCTCGAAATCCAGGGATCTGGCGAGCAGTACTTC.

The chain joins TRBV5-1 to TRBJ2-7, with 7 bases identical to TRBD1. V was pared by 1 base and J by 5 bases, with 6 bases of the junction left unmatched. The CDR3 is 14 amino acids. Germline V gene data show CDR1 as SGHRS and CDR2 as YFSETQ. The CDR3 region has the DNA TGCGCCAGCAGCTTGAAGACAGGGTTTAACGAGCAGTACTTC. Translating gives CASSLKTGFNEQYF.

The chain recombines TRBV30 with TRBJ2-1; no clear D. The CDR3 runs 11 residues. The germline V and J ends were trimmed by 5 bases and 7 bases, with 9 bases remaining between them. Per the germline V gene, CDR1 is GTSNPN and CDR2 is SVGIG (reference sequence). For the CDR3, the DNA is TGTGCCTGGTACCTCGGAAATGAGCAGTTCTTC. It yields the protein CAWYLGNEQFF.

V usage is TRBV5-1 and J usage is TRBJ2-1; maybe TRBD2 (6 bases). Germline lookup yields CDR1 SGHRS and CDR2 YFSETQ. V lost 3 bases to trimming and J lost 10 bases, with 17 bases between them. The CDR3 consists of 14 residues. CDR3 region: CASSWTGGPMEQFF. The CDR3 DNA follows: TGCGCCAGCAGCTGGACTGGAGGGCCTATGGAGCAGTTCTTC.

This chain links TRBV7-9 with TRBJ2-7, with 8 bases aligning to TRBD2. This CDR3 has 17 amino acids. Trimming removed 2 bases from V and 2 bases from J; junction bases left unmatched: 11. Germline lookup yields CDR1 SEHNR and CDR2 FQNEAQ (reference sequence). CDR3 nucleotides: TGTGCCAGCAGCTTACCACTAGCGGAGGTCTCCCCCTACGAGCAGTACTTC. Protein sequence: CASSLPLAEVSPYEQYF.

The chain is built from TRBV5-5 and TRBJ2-5, with 11 bases that match TRBD2. The ends lost 2 bases at V and 2 bases at J; junction bases unmatched: 5. This CDR3 has 16 amino acids. Germline CDR1 SGHKS, CDR2 YYEKEE (reference sequence). CDR3 residues: CASSLTGTSGQETQYF. The CDR3 coding sequence is TGTGCCAGCAGCTTAACCGGGACTAGCGGTCAAGAGACCCAGTACTTC.

This chain links TRBV9 with TRBJ1-4, with 7 nucleotides matching TRBD1. In germline, CDR1 is SGDLS, CDR2 YYNGEE. The CDR3 length is 15 residues. V gave up 4 bases and J gave up 3 bases; unmatched junction bases: 6. CDR3: CASSPGDSSNEKLFF. CDR3 sequence (DNA): TGTGCCAGCAGCCCCGGGGACAGCTCTAATGAAAAACTGTTTTTT. Combining the CDR3 with reference TRBV9 and TRBJ1-4 gives the whole variable domain DSGVTQTPKHLITATGQRVTLRCSPRSGDLSVYWYQQSLDQGLQFLIQYYNGEERAKGNILERFSAQQFPDLHSELNLSSLELGDSALYFCASSPGDSSNEKLFFGSGTQLSVL.

The table lists this clone with a count of one. One junction end disagrees with the germline gene, perhaps due to a read error. The V gene is TRBV20-1, the J gene TRBJ2-1, with D tentatively TRBD2 (5 bases). The CDR3 has 10 residues. Germline assignment: CDR1 DFQATT and CDR2 SNEGSKA (reference sequence). The CDR3 sequence is CSARDRAGIF. In DNA, the CDR3 is TGCAGTGCTAGAGATCGGGCGGGCATCTTC.

The chain couples TRBV28 to TRBJ2-4; D is perhaps TRBD1 (6 bases). The CDR3 is 14 amino acids. Germline loops: CDR1 MDHEN, CDR2 SYDVKM. V shed 5 bases and J shed 7 bases, with 15 bases lying between them. CDR3 sequence: CASSGGHIRNIQYF. Here the CDR3 DNA reads TGTGCCAGCAGTGGGGGCCACATAAGGAACATTCAGTACTTC.

The chain recombines TRBV27 with TRBJ2-7, with D possibly matching TRBD1 (6 bases). This CDR3 is 13 amino acids long. V shed 4 bases and J shed 4 bases, with 11 bases lying between them. Germline-derived CDR1 and CDR2 are MNHEY and SMNVEV (reference sequence). The CDR3 sequence: CASSYPGHYEQYF. As DNA, the CDR3 is TGTGCCAGCAGTTATCCGGGACATTACGAGCAGTACTTC.

The gene calls are TRBV9 and TRBJ1-2, with a tentative D call TRBD1 (5 bases). This CDR3 is 14 amino acids long. Germline V lookup: CDR1 SGDLS, CDR2 YYNGEE. V shed 0 bases and J shed 5 bases, with 11 bases lying between them. CDR3 in amino acids: CASSVDGGLYGYTF. The CDR3 region has the DNA TGTGCCAGCAGCGTAGACGGGGGACTTTATGGCTACACCTTC.

This clone has a single count. This chain uses TRBV11-2 with TRBJ2-1, with no clear D. Germline CDR1 and CDR2: SGHAT and FQNNGV. Trimming left V 0 bases short and J 7 bases short, with 10 bases between. The CDR3 is 14 amino acids. CDR3 amino acids: CASSLDPGTNEQFF. CDR3 DNA: TGTGCCAGCAGCTTAGATCCGGGTACGAATGAGCAGTTCTTC. Combining the CDR3 with reference TRBV11-2 and TRBJ2-1 gives the whole variable domain EAGVAQSPRYKIIEKRQSVAFWCNPISGHATLYWYQQILGQGPKLLIQFQNNGVVDDSQLPKDRFSAERLKGVDSTLKIQPAKLEDSAVYLCASSLDPGTNEQFFGPGTRLTVL.

Remarks on this clone: Other nucleotide sequences from this sample produce the same CDR3. V gene TRBV5-1 combines with J gene TRBJ2-7; 11 nucleotides match TRBD2. J was trimmed by 3 bases and V by 2 bases; bases with no gene match: 1. CDR3 size: 14 residues. CDR1 and CDR2 from the germline V gene are SGHRS and YFSETQ. This CDR3 is CASSLGTSGYEQYF. As DNA, the CDR3 is TGCGCCAGCAGCTTAGGGACTAGCGGCTACGAGCAGTACTTC. Complete variable domain (other parts from reference TRBV5-1 and TRBJ2-7): KAGVTQTPRYLIKTRGQQVTLSCSPISGHRSVSWYQQTPGQGLQFLFEYFSETQRNKGNFPGRFSGRQFSNSRSEMNVSTLELGDSALYLCASSLGTSGYEQYFGPGTRLTVT.

The rearrangement joins TRBV7-9 to TRBJ1-1; D is uncertain. V lost 4 bases and J 3 bases, leaving 6 bases between the germline ends. CDR1 is SEHNR and CDR2 is FQNEAQ in the germline V gene (reference sequence). This CDR3 is 12 amino acids long. The CDR3 region has the DNA TGTGCCAGCAGCTCGACTGACACTGAAGCTTTCTTT. It yields the protein CASSSTDTEAFF.

The rearrangement joins TRBV7-9 to TRBJ2-1; the match to TRBD2 covers 7 bases. In germline, CDR1 is SEHNR, CDR2 FQNEAQ (reference sequence). This CDR3 has 14 amino acids. Losses at the gene ends were 7 bases for V and 10 bases for J; bases not matched to a gene: 13. For the CDR3, the DNA is TGTGCCAGCACCACCAACTCCGAGCGGGGCGAGCAGTTCTTC. Amino acid sequence: CASTTNSERGEQFF. The whole variable domain, remainder taken from reference TRBV7-9 and TRBJ2-1, is DTGVSQNPRHKITKRGQNVTFRCDPISEHNRLYWYRQTLGQGPEFLTYFQNEAQLEKSRLLSDRFSAERPKGSFSTLEIQRTEQGDSAMYLCASTTNSERGEQFFGPGTRLTVL.

The rearrangement uses TRBV28 and TRBJ1-1; 8 nucleotides line up with TRBD1. Germline loops: CDR1 MDHEN, CDR2 SYDVKM. The CDR3 is 14 amino acids. V was clipped by 6 bases and J by 0 bases; unmatched bases: 3. The CDR3 region is CASRIRGLNTEAFF. The CDR3 bases are TGTGCCAGCAGGATCAGGGGGCTGAACACTGAAGCTTTCTTT.

The chain links TRBV11-2 to TRBJ1-1; D unclear. V lost 5 bases to trimming and J lost 0 bases, with 16 bases between them. This CDR3 is 16 amino acids long. The germline V gene has CDR1 SGHAT and CDR2 FQNNGV. The CDR3 nucleotides read TGTGCCAGCAGCCCACTTCTAGGGAACATGAACACTGAAGCTTTCTTT. Its protein is CASSPLLGNMNTEAFF.

The V gene is TRBV9, the J gene TRBJ2-2, with 8 bases that match TRBD1. The J segment lost 4 bases and the V segment lost 0 bases, leaving 14 bases of the junction unmatched. CDR3 length: 19 amino acids. Per germline, CDR1 SGDLS and CDR2 YYNGEE. CDR3 in amino acids: CASSVDFVRDRRFTGELFF. As DNA, the CDR3 is TGTGCCAGCAGCGTAGATTTTGTTCGGGACAGGAGGTTCACCGGGGAGCTGTTTTTT.

The chain joins TRBV7-9 to TRBJ2-3; D is possibly TRBD1 or TRBD2 (5 bases each). Trimming took 6 bases from V and 3 from J, leaving 25 bases between them. This CDR3 contains 18 residues. Germline V gene lookup returns CDR1 SEHNR and CDR2 FQNEAQ (reference sequence). Here the CDR3 reads CASRSLGRAGATTDTQYF. In nucleotides, the CDR3 is TGTGCCAGCAGGTCTTTAGGTCGCGCCGGGGCGACTACAGATACGCAGTATTTT.

This sequence joins TRBV11-2 and TRBJ2-1; 7 nucleotides agree with TRBD2. The CDR3 length is 13 residues. Trimming at V came to 4 bases and at J to 4 bases, leaving 1 base not matched to a gene. Germline CDR1 SGHAT, CDR2 FQNNGV. The CDR3 nucleotides are TGTGCCAGCAGCTCAGCGGGGTACAATGAGCAGTTCTTC. Encoded protein: CASSSAGYNEQFF.

V usage is TRBV28 and J usage is TRBJ2-4; the match to TRBD2 covers 8 bases. Trimming at V came to 3 bases and at J to 0 bases, leaving 7 bases not matched to a gene. Germline loops: CDR1 MDHEN, CDR2 SYDVKM. This CDR3 has 17 amino acids. In DNA form, the CDR3 reads TGTGCCAGCAGTTTTCCAGCTAGCGGGTTAGCCAAAAACATTCAGTACTTC. Residues: CASSFPASGLAKNIQYF.

The CDR3 reads CASSSTGATSYEQYF. The CDR3, as DNA: TGTGCCAGCAGTTCGACAGGGGCCACTTCCTACGAGCAGTACTTC. The gene calls are TRBV2 and TRBJ2-7; TRBD1 agrees at 8 bases. The CDR3 sequence is 15 residues long. V trimming: 5 bases; J trimming: 1 base; junction bases outside the gene matches: 7. Looked up from germline, CDR1 is SNHLY and CDR2 is FYNNEI.

V gene TRBV7-9 combines with J gene TRBJ2-7; 11 nucleotides match TRBD2. V was clipped by 4 bases and J by 4 bases; unmatched bases: 6. The CDR3 spans 15 residues. CDR1 is SEHNR and CDR2 is FQNEAQ in the germline V gene (reference sequence). CDR3: CASSSGTSGGYEQYF. The DNA of the CDR3 is TGTGCCAGCAGCTCCGGGACTAGCGGAGGGTACGAGCAGTACTTC.

This rearrangement joins TRBV9 to TRBJ2-3; a possible D gene is TRBD2 (6 bases). V was shortened by 2 bases and J by 2 bases, with 12 bases between the two germline ends. Germline CDR1 reads SGDLS; CDR2 reads YYNGEE. The CDR3 runs to 15 residues. This CDR3 is CASSVRDWATDTQYF. CDR3 sequence (DNA): TGTGCCAGCAGCGTCAGGGACTGGGCCACAGATACGCAGTATTTT. The full variable domain, its missing parts supplied by reference TRBV9 and TRBJ2-3, is DSGVTQTPKHLITATGQRVTLRCSPRSGDLSVYWYQQSLDQGLQFLIQYYNGEERAKGNILERFSAQQFPDLHSELNLSSLELGDSALYFCASSVRDWATDTQYFGPGTRLTVL.

V is TRBV7-2 and J is TRBJ2-5; maybe TRBD2 (7 bases). V was shortened by 7 bases and J by 2 bases, with 23 bases between the two germline ends. Per the germline V gene, CDR1 is SGHTA and CDR2 is FQGNSA. CDR3 size: 17 residues. The CDR3 DNA reads TGTGCCAGCACCGACCCCACGGGGGGCCCACAACAAGAGACCCAGTACTTC. It is translated as CASTDPTGGPQQETQYF.

This chain uses TRBV27 with TRBJ2-3; D call uncertain. Between the trimmed V and J ends, which lost 5 bases and 2 bases, there was a span of 14 bases. CDR3 length: 15 amino acids. Germline V CDR1 and CDR2: MNHEY, SMNVEV (reference sequence). CDR3 amino acids: CASSPLIVATDTQYF. CDR3 nucleotides: TGTGCCAGCAGTCCCCTAATCGTGGCCACAGATACGCAGTATTTT.